The 28 T cell receptor beta chains in this list originate from one sample, sequenced in a study of radiotherapy plus CTLA-4 blockade in lung cancer. Method: immunoSEQ multiplex PCR; TCRdb's copy keeps in-frame clones and lacks some. The data show tens of thousands of clones, 70% to 90% seen once. Specimen: peripheral blood, collected from a patient treated with radiotherapy plus ipilimumab. The receptors here all came from a human donor with non-small cell lung cancer that progressed on radiotherapy plus ipilimumab.

This chain joins TRBV19 and TRBJ2-5; 7 bases match TRBD1. The CDR3 consists of 14 residues. V lost 3 bases and J lost 5; bases outside the gene matches: 6. Germline V CDR1 and CDR2: LNHDA, SQIVND (reference sequence). CDR3 sequence (DNA): TGTGCCAGTAGTATTTTGACAGGGTCGGAGACCCAGTACTTC. This codes for CASSILTGSETQYF.

This chain uses TRBV19 with TRBJ1-5, with TRBD1 identical over 9 bases. CDR3 length equals 16 residues. Trimming removed 5 bases from V and 2 bases from J; junction bases left unmatched: 7. The V gene's germline CDR1 is LNHDA and CDR2 SQIVND (reference sequence). The CDR3 DNA follows: TGTGCCAGTAGTCCACAAAGGACAGGGGGCAATCAGCCCCAGCATTTT. Encoded protein: CASSPQRTGGNQPQHF.

The CDR3 sequence is CASSLQSLIGGALRDEQYF. The CDR3 DNA is TGTGCCAGCAGTTTACAGAGTCTGATCGGGGGGGCCCTGAGAGACGAGCAGTACTTC. The rearrangement joins TRBV27 to TRBJ2-7; 8 bases match TRBD2. Germline values: CDR1 MNHEY, CDR2 SMNVEV (reference sequence). The CDR3 is 19 amino acids. The junction had 20 bases not matched to a gene; V was cut back by 2 bases and J by 5 bases.

This chain connects TRBV18 to TRBJ1-1, with D possibly matching TRBD1 (6 bases). CDR1 KGHSH and CDR2 LQKENI come from the germline V gene. The CDR3 has 14 amino acids. The V gene lost 5 bases and the J gene lost 4 bases, with 14 bases spanning the gap. CDR3 sequence (DNA): TGTGCCAGCTCAGAAAGGGGAGGGGGCACTGAAGCTTTCTTT. This gives the protein CASSERGGGTEAFF.

V and J are TRBV9 and TRBJ1-2; D remains unclear. Germline V lookup: CDR1 SGDLS, CDR2 YYNGEE. CDR3 length: 13 amino acids. Between the trimmed V and J ends, which lost 0 bases and 4 bases, there was a span of 7 bases. The DNA of the CDR3 is TGTGCCAGCAGCGTAGAGGCAGGCTATGGCTACACCTTC. Translated, it gives CASSVEAGYGYTF.

The chain has TRBV10-2 and TRBJ2-3, with TRBD2 identical over 10 bases. Germline V gene sequence: CDR1 WSHSY, CDR2 SAAADI. V was clipped by 5 bases and J by 6 bases; unmatched bases: 5. CDR3 size: 14 residues. CDR3 DNA sequence: TGCGCCAGCAGTCGTAGCGGGGGGTTGGATACGCAGTATTTT. This gives the protein CASSRSGGLDTQYF.

The chain joins TRBV28 to TRBJ2-1; D may be TRBD2 (5 bases). CDR1 MDHEN and CDR2 SYDVKM come from the germline V gene. CDR3 size: 18 residues. V lost 4 bases, J lost 3 bases, and 22 bases lay in between. The CDR3 DNA follows: TGTGCCAGCAGTTCCCAGCTCGGACTCCTCCGGGGCTACAATGAGCAGTTCTTC. Amino acid sequence: CASSSQLGLLRGYNEQFF.

This rearrangement joins TRBV28 to TRBJ2-3; TRBD2 matches at 7 bases. CDR3 size: 13 residues. Germline CDR1 reads MDHEN; CDR2 reads SYDVKM. V was clipped by 7 bases and J by 1 base; unmatched bases: 2. The CDR3 here is CASTSGGTDTQYF. CDR3 in DNA: TGTGCCAGCACCAGCGGGGGCACAGATACGCAGTATTTT. Looking up the rest from reference TRBV28 and TRBJ2-3 gives the full variable domain: DVKVTQSSRYLVKRTGEKVFLECVQDMDHENMFWYRQDPGLGLRLIYFSYDVKMKEKGDIPEGYSVSREKKERFSLILESASTNQTSMYLCASTSGGTDTQYFGPGTRLTVL.

CDR3 in amino acids: CASKGGSGANVLTF. CDR3 DNA: TGTGCCAGCAAGGGGGGCTCTGGGGCCAACGTCCTGACTTTC. The chain combines TRBV9 with TRBJ2-6; the D call may be TRBD1 or TRBD2 (6 bases each). This CDR3 region has 14 residues. Germline V CDR1 and CDR2: SGDLS, YYNGEE. The ends were cut back, 6 bases at V and 0 bases at J, with 7 bases in the middle.

This sequence joins TRBV4-3 and TRBJ2-5; TRBD2 aligns across 7 bases. Germline CDR1 is LGHNA and CDR2 is YSLEER. The CDR3 sequence is 15 residues long. Trimming at V came to 4 bases and at J to 1 base, leaving 6 bases not matched to a gene. CDR3 amino acids: CASSPDGGVQETQYF. The CDR3 DNA sequence: TGCGCCAGCAGCCCAGATGGGGGGGTCCAAGAGACCCAGTACTTC.

This clone was recorded only once. The V call is TRBV18, the J call TRBJ1-5, with D unresolved. V was pared by 1 base and J by 7 bases, with 8 bases between. Germline assignment: CDR1 KGHSH and CDR2 LQKENI. The CDR3 has 13 residues. Here the CDR3 DNA reads TGTGCCAGCTCACCACAACAAAGGCAGCCCCAGCATTTT. It encodes CASSPQQRQPQHF.

This clone came up once. V and J are TRBV28 and TRBJ1-5, with D perhaps TRBD1 (6 bases). CDR3 length equals 15 residues. V lost 9 bases and J 2 bases, leaving 17 bases between the germline ends. The germline V gene has CDR1 MDHEN and CDR2 SYDVKM. For the CDR3, the DNA is TGTGCCAGTCACAGCGGACAGCCAGGCAATCAGCCCCAGCATTTT. Its protein product is CASHSGQPGNQPQHF.

The chain is built from TRBV7-2 and TRBJ1-3; a weak D match, TRBD1 (5 bases). Germline V gene data show CDR1 as SGHTA and CDR2 as FQGNSA. This CDR3 has 14 residues. The ends were cut back, 3 bases at V and 4 bases at J, with 10 bases in the middle. The CDR3 here is CASSFGAGGNTIYF. The DNA of the CDR3 is TGTGCCAGCAGCTTCGGGGCGGGGGGAAACACCATATATTTT.

This sequence joins TRBV27 and TRBJ2-1; 10 nucleotides line up with TRBD2. Germline CDR1 MNHEY, CDR2 SMNVEV (reference sequence). This CDR3 spans 15 amino acids. Losses at the gene ends were 3 bases for V and 10 bases for J; bases not matched to a gene: 9. The CDR3 DNA sequence: TGTGCCAGCAGTTTTGAGACTAGCGGGCGGGGGGAGCAGTTCTTC. Residues: CASSFETSGRGEQFF.

This clone showed up just once. This chain connects TRBV11-2 to TRBJ2-5, with TRBD1 matching over 10 bases. This CDR3 has 17 amino acids. Trimming took 3 bases from V and 4 from J; bases not matched to a gene: 11. The germline gives CDR1 SGHAT, CDR2 FQNNGV. CDR3 coding DNA: TGTGCCAGCAGCTTCGACAGGGGGCTTTGGCTAGGAGAGACCCAGTACTTC. Protein: CASSFDRGLWLGETQYF.

This chain uses TRBV5-3 with TRBJ1-4; possible D gene TRBD1, 6 bases. TRBV5-3 belongs to the ORF category, with a function that is uncertain. With 0 bases removed from V and 0 bases from J, the gap between germline ends came to 9 bases. CDR3 length equals 16 residues. The CDR3: CARSLERGSTNEKLFF. The DNA for the CDR3 is TGTGCCAGAAGCTTGGAAAGGGGGTCAACTAATGAAAAACTGTTTTTT.

This clone was counted once. The rearrangement links TRBV6-1 to TRBJ2-2; D gene uncertain. V lost 6 bases and J 6 bases, leaving 17 bases between the germline ends. The CDR3 is made up of 15 amino acids. Germline V gene sequence: CDR1 MNHNS, CDR2 SASEGT. CDR3 loop: CASSPWAAEAGELFF. The CDR3 nucleotides read TGTGCCAGCAGCCCGTGGGCCGCTGAGGCCGGGGAGCTGTTTTTT.

This rearrangement joins TRBV18 to TRBJ1-1; tentative D call: TRBD1 (6 bases). V lost 4 bases, J lost 4 bases, and 13 bases lay in between. The CDR3 totals 14 residues. CDR1 and CDR2 (germline): KGHSH, LQKENI. The CDR3 DNA is TGTGCCAGCTCACGGGACATCGCCTTCACTGAAGCTTTCTTT. This encodes CASSRDIAFTEAFF.

V usage is TRBV7-2 and J usage is TRBJ2-5; no reliable D call. V dropped 3 bases and J dropped 1 base, with 6 bases sitting between them. CDR3 length equals 13 residues. Germline V lookup: CDR1 SGHTA, CDR2 FQGNSA. Written as DNA, the CDR3 is TGTGCCAGCAGCTTGTCGGGCCAAGAGACCCAGTACTTC. Its translation is CASSLSGQETQYF. The full variable domain, completed using reference TRBV7-2 and TRBJ2-5, is GAGVSQSPSNKVTEKGKDVELRCDPISGHTALYWYRQSLGQGLEFLIYFQGNSAPDKSGLPSDRFSAERTGGSVSTLTIQRTQQEDSAVYLCASSLSGQETQYFGPGTRLLVL.

The V call is TRBV18, the J call TRBJ2-7; TRBD1 agrees at 7 bases. The CDR3 length is 14 residues. Unmatched junction bases numbered 10, after V lost 6 bases and J lost 5 bases. From germline, CDR1 is KGHSH and CDR2 LQKENI. The CDR3 is CASSRRKGADEQYF. For the CDR3, the DNA is TGTGCCAGCTCCCGTCGTAAGGGGGCCGACGAGCAGTACTTC.

This rearrangement joins TRBV27 to TRBJ2-7, with a tentative D call TRBD2 (7 bases). Trimming shortened V by 6 bases and J by 1 base, and 22 bases separated the two germline ends. Germline CDR1 and CDR2: MNHEY and SMNVEV (reference sequence). This CDR3 has 17 residues. CDR3 DNA sequence: TGTGCCAGCAGCCCCCGGGGAGGAGGGGGGGCATCCTACGAGCAGTACTTC. It is translated as CASSPRGGGGASYEQYF.

This chain joins TRBV27 and TRBJ2-7; a weak D match, TRBD2 (6 bases). V was pared by 2 bases and J by 5 bases, with 13 bases between. CDR3 length: 14 residues. The germline gives CDR1 MNHEY, CDR2 SMNVEV (reference sequence). CDR3 amino acids: CASSLAGPLHEQYF. CDR3 sequence (DNA): TGTGCCAGCAGTTTAGCGGGACCGCTCCACGAGCAGTACTTC.

This chain uses TRBV5-6 with TRBJ2-7; D unresolved. The germline V gene has CDR1 SGHDT and CDR2 YYEEEE. The V end lost 0 bases, the J end lost 7 bases, and 11 bases lay between the germline ends. The CDR3 contains 13 residues. The CDR3 loop is CASSLVLWREQYF. CDR3 sequence (DNA): TGTGCCAGCAGCTTGGTATTGTGGAGAGAGCAGTACTTC.

The chain couples TRBV28 to TRBJ1-2; D call uncertain. Germline V lookup: CDR1 MDHEN, CDR2 SYDVKM. V shed 6 bases and J shed 1 base, with 6 bases lying between them. This CDR3 spans 12 amino acids. The CDR3 is CASRVDNYGYTF. The CDR3 nucleotides are TGTGCCAGCAGAGTGGATAACTATGGCTACACCTTC.

The J gene is TRBJ2-4, the V gene TRBV25-1, with D possibly being TRBD1 or TRBD2 (5 bases each). Per the germline V gene, CDR1 is MGHDK and CDR2 is SYGVNS. V was trimmed by 7 bases and J by 8 bases, leaving 27 bases between them. The CDR3 sequence is 17 residues long. The CDR3 is CASTSGRGAWTPDIQYF. CDR3 nucleotides: TGTGCCAGCACTTCCGGCCGGGGCGCATGGACCCCCGACATTCAGTACTTC.

J is TRBJ2-7 and V is TRBV5-1; tentatively, D is TRBD1 (6 bases). This CDR3 comprises 15 residues. The germline V gene has CDR1 SGHRS and CDR2 YFSETQ. V lost 1 base and J lost 5, with 16 bases in between. The CDR3, as DNA: TGCGCCAGCAGCTTGTTACAGGGCTTAACCCACGAGCAGTACTTC. Translated: CASSLLQGLTHEQYF.

The rearrangement uses TRBV4-1 and TRBJ1-1; D perhaps matches TRBD1 (6 bases). The CDR3 covers 14 residues. Per the germline V gene, CDR1 is MGHRA and CDR2 is YSYEKL. Trimming removed 2 bases from V and 7 bases from J, with 14 bases in between. The CDR3: CASSQSYREYEAFF. The CDR3 nucleotides are TGCGCCAGCAGCCAATCCTACAGGGAATATGAAGCTTTCTTT.

This rearrangement joins TRBV29-1 to TRBJ1-1; D might be TRBD1 (6 bases). V lost 4 bases and J 8 bases, leaving 17 bases between the germline ends. CDR3 size: 13 residues. Germline V gene data show CDR1 as SQVTM and CDR2 as ANQGSEA. Here the CDR3 reads CSVAAKGGGEAFF. As DNA, the CDR3 is TGCAGCGTTGCCGCCAAGGGGGGCGGCGAAGCTTTCTTT.